This T cell receptor beta chain emerged from a study of cytomegalovirus exposure and HLA in healthy donors. Across the study: HLA-typed donors contributed some 83 million unique TCRs, which were held in an early data release. Study-level points and caveats: Some TCR beta chains (roughly 150 of them) were listed as cytomegalovirus-associated. In terms of immune exposure information, only CMV serostatus was available.

Donors likely had unrecorded immune exposures despite being nominally healthy when sampled. Of note for this clone: Its antigen is unidentified.

A multiplex PCR was run with 60 Vbeta primers and 13 Jbeta primers. Only in-frame clones appear in the TCRdb table, and some are missing; sequencing was by immunoSEQ multiplex PCR. This table holds under 300,000 clones, roughly 85% found once. V was clipped by 5 bases and J by 1 base; unmatched bases: 10. Germline lookup yields CDR1 MDHEN and CDR2 SYDVKM. This CDR3 contains 17 residues. This receptor was identified in a man aged 35 to 55 in good health and CMV-seropositive. The chain is built from TRBV28 and TRBJ1-4; 7 positions match TRBD1. Sequencing input: PBMCs. The CDR3 sequence: CASSPRLDRVTNEKLFF. DNA of the CDR3: TGTGCCAGCAGTCCCAGACTAGACAGGGTAACTAATGAAAAACTGTTTTTT.